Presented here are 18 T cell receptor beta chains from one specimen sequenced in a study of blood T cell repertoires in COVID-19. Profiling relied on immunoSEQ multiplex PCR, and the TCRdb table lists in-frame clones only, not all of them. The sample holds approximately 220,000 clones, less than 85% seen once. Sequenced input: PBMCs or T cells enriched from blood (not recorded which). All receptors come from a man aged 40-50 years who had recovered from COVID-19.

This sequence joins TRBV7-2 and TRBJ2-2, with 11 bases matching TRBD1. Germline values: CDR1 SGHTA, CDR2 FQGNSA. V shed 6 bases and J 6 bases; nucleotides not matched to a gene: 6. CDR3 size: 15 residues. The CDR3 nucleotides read TGTGCCAGCAGTCACGGACAGGGGGCCCCCGGGGAGCTGTTTTTT. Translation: CASSHGQGAPGELFF.

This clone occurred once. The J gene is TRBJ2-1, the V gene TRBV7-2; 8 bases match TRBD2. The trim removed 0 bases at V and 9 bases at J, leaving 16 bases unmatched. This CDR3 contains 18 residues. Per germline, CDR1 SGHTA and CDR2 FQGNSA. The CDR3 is CASSLAPKAGEFACEQFF. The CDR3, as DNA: TGTGCCAGCAGCTTAGCACCAAAAGCGGGAGAATTCGCTTGTGAGCAGTTCTTC.

CDR3: CSAAQGGTEAFF. CDR3 coding DNA: TGCAGCGCAGCTCAGGGCGGCACTGAAGCTTTCTTT. V and J are TRBV29-1 and TRBJ1-1; possibly TRBD1 for D (5 bases). V dropped 7 bases and J dropped 4 bases, with 13 bases sitting between them. Germline V lookup: CDR1 SQVTM, CDR2 ANQGSEA. This CDR3 is built from 12 residues.

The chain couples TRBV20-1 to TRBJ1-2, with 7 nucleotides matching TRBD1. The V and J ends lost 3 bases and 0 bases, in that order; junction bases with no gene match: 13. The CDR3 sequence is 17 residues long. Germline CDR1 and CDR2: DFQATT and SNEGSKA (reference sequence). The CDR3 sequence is CSASLLQGYGANYGYTF. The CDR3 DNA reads TGCAGTGCTAGTCTCTTACAGGGGTATGGGGCTAACTATGGCTACACCTTC.

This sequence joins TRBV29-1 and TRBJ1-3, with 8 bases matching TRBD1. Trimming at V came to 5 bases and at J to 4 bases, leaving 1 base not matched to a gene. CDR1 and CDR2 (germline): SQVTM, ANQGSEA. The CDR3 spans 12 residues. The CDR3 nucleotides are TGCAGCGTTTGGACAGGGGGAAACACCATATATTTT. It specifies CSVWTGGNTIYF.

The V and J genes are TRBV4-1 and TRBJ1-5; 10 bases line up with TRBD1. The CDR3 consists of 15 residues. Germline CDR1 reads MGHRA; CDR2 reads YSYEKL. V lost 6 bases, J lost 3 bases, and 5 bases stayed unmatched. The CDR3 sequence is CASRLGTGDNQPQHF. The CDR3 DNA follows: TGCGCCAGCAGACTCGGGACAGGGGACAATCAGCCCCAGCATTTT.

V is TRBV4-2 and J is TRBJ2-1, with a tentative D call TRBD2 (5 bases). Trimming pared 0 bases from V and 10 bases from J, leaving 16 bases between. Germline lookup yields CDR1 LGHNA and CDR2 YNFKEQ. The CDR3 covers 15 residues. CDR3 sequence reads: CASSQDRGLGMEQFF. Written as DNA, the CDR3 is TGTGCCAGCAGCCAAGATCGAGGGCTGGGTATGGAGCAGTTCTTC.

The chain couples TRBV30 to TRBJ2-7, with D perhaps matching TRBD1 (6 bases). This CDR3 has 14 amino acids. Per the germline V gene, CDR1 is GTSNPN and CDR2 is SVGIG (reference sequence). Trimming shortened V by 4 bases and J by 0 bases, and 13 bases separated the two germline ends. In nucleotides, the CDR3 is TGTGCCTGGACCTCCGGGACACACTCCTACGAGCAGTACTTC. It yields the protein CAWTSGTHSYEQYF.

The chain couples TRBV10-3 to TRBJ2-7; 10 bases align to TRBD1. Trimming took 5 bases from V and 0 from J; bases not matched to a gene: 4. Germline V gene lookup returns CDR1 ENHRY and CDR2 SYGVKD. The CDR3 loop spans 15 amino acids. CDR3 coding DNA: TGTGCCATCAGTTTAGGGACAGGGGCCTCCTACGAGCAGTACTTC. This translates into CAISLGTGASYEQYF.

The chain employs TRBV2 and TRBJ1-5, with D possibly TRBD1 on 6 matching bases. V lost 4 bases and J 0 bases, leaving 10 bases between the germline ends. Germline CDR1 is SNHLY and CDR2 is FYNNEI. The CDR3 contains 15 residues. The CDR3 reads CASSVGQSSNQPQHF. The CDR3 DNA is TGTGCCAGCAGTGTAGGACAGAGTAGCAATCAGCCCCAGCATTTT.

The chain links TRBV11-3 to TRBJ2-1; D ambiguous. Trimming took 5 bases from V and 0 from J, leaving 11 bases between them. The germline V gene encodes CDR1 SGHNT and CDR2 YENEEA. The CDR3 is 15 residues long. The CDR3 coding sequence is TGTGCCAGCAGCCCCGACACGAGCTCCTACAATGAGCAGTTCTTC. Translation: CASSPDTSSYNEQFF.

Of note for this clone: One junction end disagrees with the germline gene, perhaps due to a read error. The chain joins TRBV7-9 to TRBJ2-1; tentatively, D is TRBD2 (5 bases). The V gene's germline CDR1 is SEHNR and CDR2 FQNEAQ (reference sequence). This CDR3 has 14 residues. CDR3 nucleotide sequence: TGTGCCAGCAGCTTCTCCCCGGACTCCGCGGAATCAGTCTTC. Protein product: CASSFSPDSAESVF. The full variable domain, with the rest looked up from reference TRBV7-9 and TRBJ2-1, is DTGVSQNPRHKITKRGQNVTFRCDPISEHNRLYWYRQTLGQGPEFLTYFQNEAQLEKSRLLSDRFSAERPKGSFSTLEIQRTEQGDSAMYLCASSFSPDSAESVFGPGTRLTVL.

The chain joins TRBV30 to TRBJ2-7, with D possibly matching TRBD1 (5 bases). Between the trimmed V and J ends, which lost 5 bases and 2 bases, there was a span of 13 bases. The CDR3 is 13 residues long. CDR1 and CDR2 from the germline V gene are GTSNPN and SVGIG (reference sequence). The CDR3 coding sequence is TGTGCCTGGGTACGAGACAGTGCCTACGAGCAGTACTTC. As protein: CAWVRDSAYEQYF.

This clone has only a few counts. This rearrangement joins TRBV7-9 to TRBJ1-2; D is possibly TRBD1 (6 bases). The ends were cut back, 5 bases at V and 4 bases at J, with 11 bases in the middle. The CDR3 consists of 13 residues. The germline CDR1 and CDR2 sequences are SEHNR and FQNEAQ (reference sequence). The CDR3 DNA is TGTGCCAGCAGCCCTACAGGGATCTATGGCTACACCTTC. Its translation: CASSPTGIYGYTF.

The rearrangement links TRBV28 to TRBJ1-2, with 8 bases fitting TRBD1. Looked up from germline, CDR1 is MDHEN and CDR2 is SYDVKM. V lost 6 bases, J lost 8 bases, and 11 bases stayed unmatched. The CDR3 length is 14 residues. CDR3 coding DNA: TGTGCCAGCAGCCTTCTCACAGGGGGGGTAGGCTACACCTTC. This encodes CASSLLTGGVGYTF.

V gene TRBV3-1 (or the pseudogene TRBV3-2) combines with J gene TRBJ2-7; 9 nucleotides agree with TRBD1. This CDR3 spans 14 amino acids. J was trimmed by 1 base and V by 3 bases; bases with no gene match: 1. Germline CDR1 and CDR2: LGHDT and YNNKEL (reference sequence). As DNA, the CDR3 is TGTGCCAGCAGCCAGGGGACAGGGTCCTACGAGCAGTACTTC. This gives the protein CASSQGTGSYEQYF.

CDR3 sequence: CASSPLAGDEQYF. CDR3 nucleotides: TGTGCCAGCAGTCCGCTAGCGGGAGACGAGCAGTACTTC. The chain links TRBV3-1 (or the pseudogene TRBV3-2) to TRBJ2-7; 10 bases agree with TRBD2. Germline CDR1 reads LGHDT; CDR2 reads YNNKEL (reference sequence). Trimming at V came to 6 bases and at J to 5 bases, leaving 4 bases not matched to a gene. The CDR3 extends over 13 amino acids.

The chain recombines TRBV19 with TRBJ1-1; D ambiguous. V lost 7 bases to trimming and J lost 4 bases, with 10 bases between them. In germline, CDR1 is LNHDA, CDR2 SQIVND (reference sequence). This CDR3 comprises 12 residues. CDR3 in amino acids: CASNAGITEAFF. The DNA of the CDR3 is TGTGCCAGTAACGCCGGGATCACTGAAGCTTTCTTT.